Given below is one T cell receptor (beta chain) in context. This specimen comes from a study of blood T cell repertoires in COVID-19. Study as a whole: Researchers got acute and convalescent COVID-19 samples from the United States, Italy and Spain. Sample material is recorded as cDNA or gDNA derived from T cells, B-cell-depleted T cells, or PBMCs.

In the original analysis: Amplification of reference gene primers provided the estimated nucleated cell counts. The assay was immunoSEQ multiplex PCR, and TCRdb's table has in-frame clones only and misses some. V, J and clone size are taken as reported in that table, and D and trimming were inferred from the DNA itself. The sample includes 210,000 or so clones, approximately 84% seen only once; the top ten take roughly 4.2%. Deletions cut 5 bases from V and 4 bases from J, with 14 bases between. The CDR3 consists of 14 residues. Per the germline V gene, CDR1 is SGHVS and CDR2 is FQNEAQ. The sequence was obtained from a man aged 50 to 60 with acute or convalescent COVID-19. This sequence joins TRBV7-8 and TRBJ1-2; tentatively, D is TRBD1 (6 bases). Sample: peripheral blood. CDR3 sequence: CASSLVGTTYGYTF. DNA of the CDR3: TGTGCCAGCAGCCTGGTGGGGACAACCTATGGCTACACCTTC.